These 21 T cell receptor beta chains were sequenced from one sample in a study of T cells in Graves' hyperthyroidism and ophthalmopathy. Amplification of TCR beta CDR3 regions used RNA as the template. The primer set for the first-round RT-PCR of the TCR CDR3 was HTBI. TCRdb independently ran MiXCR on the multiplex PCR reads; one entry per CDR3 protein. Of roughly 510,000 distinct CDR3 sequences detected, around 20% appear once; the ten largest clones hold about a quarter. Material: blood. The receptors derive from a man aged 18 to 30 with Graves' hyperthyroidism.

This clonotype showed up many times. The chain recombines TRBV6-5 with TRBJ1-3; D ambiguous. The CDR3 is made up of 13 amino acids. Germline CDR1 and CDR2: MNHEY and SVGAGI. Trimming shortened V by 6 bases and J by 2 bases, and 8 bases separated the two germline ends. The CDR3 DNA sequence: TGTGCCAGCAGCCCAATGGCTGGAAACACCATATATTTT. It codes for CASSPMAGNTIYF.

This clonotype appeared many times. The chain carries TRBV2 and TRBJ2-3; D is perhaps TRBD1 (6 bases). The CDR3 is 15 amino acids. The V and J ends lost 4 bases and 0 bases respectively, with 11 bases between them. Germline V CDR1 and CDR2: SNHLY, FYNNEI. As DNA, the CDR3 is TGTGCCAGCAGTGGTCAGGGGACAAGCACAGATACGCAGTATTTT. It codes for CASSGQGTSTDTQYF.

V usage is TRBV2 and J usage is TRBJ1-1, with unresolved D. The germline gives CDR1 SNHLY, CDR2 FYNNEI. The CDR3 runs 13 residues. V was clipped by 11 bases and J by 3 bases, with 16 bases between them. The CDR3 protein is CAGRFSRDTEAFF. Written as DNA, the CDR3 is TGTGCCGGCCGATTTAGTCGGGACACTGAAGCTTTCTTT.

This clonotype was seen only a few times. This chain links TRBV7-9 with TRBJ1-1; 7 bases fit TRBD1. Trimming removed 5 bases from V and 7 bases from J; junction bases left unmatched: 10. The CDR3 runs to 14 residues. Germline CDR1 SEHNR, CDR2 FQNEAQ (reference sequence). This CDR3 is CASSPQTGTGEAFF. The CDR3 region has the DNA TGTGCCAGCAGCCCACAGACAGGGACGGGTGAAGCTTTCTTT.

This clonotype was found many times. This chain joins TRBV28 and TRBJ2-7, with 10 bases that match TRBD1. Germline lookup yields CDR1 MDHEN and CDR2 SYDVKM. The CDR3 loop spans 14 amino acids. J gave up 2 bases and V 4 bases, and 2 bases lay outside the gene matches. The CDR3 loop is CASSWTGGAYEQYF. The CDR3 DNA sequence: TGTGCCAGCAGTTGGACAGGGGGGGCCTACGAGCAGTACTTC.

The sample holds a few counts of this clonotype. This may arise from a read error, as a much more abundant clone is one base away. The genes are TRBV12-3 or TRBV12-4 and TRBJ1-2, with a weak D call TRBD1 (6 bases). This CDR3 spans 14 amino acids. The CDR3 here is CASSGGALNYGFTF. CDR3 bases: TGTGCCAGCAGTGGGGGGGCCCTTAACTATGGCTTCACCTTC.

In regard to this clonotype: This may be a read error, as it is one base from a much larger clone. The V gene is TRBV13, the J gene TRBJ2-7; 8 bases map to TRBD1. Per germline, CDR1 PRHDT and CDR2 FYEKMQ (reference sequence). This CDR3 is built from 15 residues. The CDR3 protein is CAISRGTGVSYEQYF. CDR3 DNA: TGTGCCATCAGCCGTGGGACAGGTGTCTCCTACGAGCAGTACTTC.

This clonotype was detected ten times or more. The chain recombines TRBV6-5 with TRBJ2-2; TRBD2 might be the D (5 bases). The germline V gene encodes CDR1 MNHEY and CDR2 SVGAGI. The CDR3 is made up of 15 amino acids. V was pared by 0 bases and J by 4 bases, with 9 bases between. CDR3 sequence: CASSYSEGFTGELFF. The CDR3 DNA sequence: TGTGCCAGCAGTTACTCTGAGGGATTCACCGGGGAGCTGTTTTTT.

This clonotype was seen at least ten times. J is TRBJ2-5 and V is TRBV12-3 or TRBV12-4, with D unclear. V lost 2 bases to trimming and J lost 4 bases, with 11 bases between them. The CDR3 is 14 residues long. CDR3 sequence (DNA): TGTGCCAGCAGTTTATACGGAAGCAGAGAGACCCAGTACTTC. As protein: CASSLYGSRETQYF.

This clonotype was seen at least ten times. The chain uses TRBV6-1 and TRBJ1-3, with D maybe TRBD1 (6 bases). The CDR3 spans 16 residues. V was clipped by 2 bases and J by 3 bases, with 14 bases between them. The germline CDR1 and CDR2 sequences are MNHNS and SASEGT. The CDR3 loop reads CASSESRGSNGNTIYF. The CDR3 DNA reads as TGTGCCAGCAGTGAATCCAGGGGCTCGAATGGAAACACCATATATTTT.

The table lists this clonotype with many counts. The chain carries TRBV12-3 or TRBV12-4 and TRBJ1-6, with a possible D match to TRBD1 (5 bases). This CDR3 comprises 14 residues. Deletions cut 6 bases from V and 10 bases from J, with 16 bases between. The CDR3 is CASSPAGWESPLHF. CDR3 DNA: TGTGCCAGCAGCCCGGCAGGGTGGGAGTCACCCCTCCACTTT.

The chain joins TRBV18 to TRBJ1-5; possible D gene TRBD1, 6 bases. V was shortened by 5 bases and J by 9 bases, with 20 bases between the two germline ends. Germline CDR1 is KGHSH and CDR2 is LQKENI. CDR3 length: 15 amino acids. The CDR3 here is CASSFRQVAGPPQHF. The CDR3 nucleotides read TGTGCCAGCTCATTCCGACAGGTGGCCGGCCCGCCCCAGCATTTT.

This clonotype was observed a few times. This chain links TRBV3-1 with TRBJ1-2; D may be TRBD1 (6 bases). The CDR3 length is 13 residues. The germline V and J ends were trimmed by 3 bases and 8 bases, with 13 bases remaining between them. Per the germline V gene, CDR1 is LGHDT and CDR2 is YNNKEL (reference sequence). CDR3: CASSHPTGGGYTF. In DNA form, the CDR3 reads TGTGCCAGCAGCCATCCGACAGGCGGCGGCTACACCTTC.

This clonotype showed up many times. This may arise from a read error, as a much more abundant clone is one base away. This chain connects TRBV28 to TRBJ2-4; D not certain. CDR1 and CDR2 (germline): MDHEN, SYDVKM. The CDR3 is 15 amino acids. The CDR3 DNA follows: TGTGCCAGCAGTATTTATCCACTGGCCAAAAACATTAAGTACTTC. Translated: CASSIYPLAKNIKYF.

This clonotype was detected many times. The chain has TRBV14 and TRBJ2-7; possible D gene TRBD2, 6 bases. CDR1 is SGHDN, CDR2 FVKESK, per germline. The length of the CDR3 is 13 residues. V was cut by 1 base and J by 3 bases, with 7 bases left in between. CDR3 in DNA: TGTGCCAGCAGCCAAGGGGGGGACTACGAGCAGTACTTC. Its translation is CASSQGGDYEQYF. The full variable domain, completed using reference TRBV14 and TRBJ2-7, is EAGVTQFPSHSVIEKGQTVTLRCDPISGHDNLYWYRRVMGKEIKFLLHFVKESKQDESGMPNNRFLAERTGGTYSTLKVQPAELEDSGVYFCASSQGGDYEQYFGPGTRLTVT.

The rearrangement links TRBV9 to TRBJ2-7; a weak D match, TRBD1 (5 bases). The CDR3 length is 16 residues. V lost 4 bases and J lost 5, with 22 bases in between. CDR1 SGDLS and CDR2 YYNGEE come from the germline V gene. Written as DNA, the CDR3 is TGTGCCAGCAGCTCCCAACAGGTTACCCTCTTCGACGAGCAGTACTTC. Translated, it gives CASSSQQVTLFDEQYF.

There are many counts of this clonotype. The genes are TRBV9 and TRBJ1-6; D is undetermined. The V end lost 1 base, the J end lost 7 bases, and 12 bases lay between the germline ends. Looked up from germline, CDR1 is SGDLS and CDR2 is YYNGEE. The CDR3 is 15 residues long. The CDR3 is CASSVTGVRNSPLHF. The CDR3 DNA is TGTGCCAGCAGCGTAACCGGGGTGAGGAATTCACCCCTCCACTTT.

This clonotype was seen many times. This sequence joins TRBV24-1 and TRBJ1-2; D may be TRBD1 (5 bases). This CDR3 has 14 amino acids. Germline CDR1 and CDR2: KGHDR and SFDVKD. V dropped 3 bases and J dropped 2 bases, with 9 bases sitting between them. CDR3 amino acids: CATSDPGPNYGYTF. CDR3 bases: TGTGCCACCAGTGATCCGGGACCCAACTATGGCTACACCTTC.

This chain uses TRBV6-1 with TRBJ1-2; 9 nucleotides match TRBD1. The germline V gene encodes CDR1 MNHNS and CDR2 SASEGT. Trimming cost V 6 bases and J 4 bases; bases outside gene matches: 9. The CDR3 is made up of 15 amino acids. CDR3 sequence (DNA): TGTGCCAGCAGCCCTTCACAGGGGGCAAGCTATGGCTACACCTTC. Translating it yields CASSPSQGASYGYTF.

This clonotype has more than one count but fewer than ten. This chain connects TRBV6-2 or TRBV6-3 to TRBJ2-3; unclear D gene. The V gene lost 7 bases and the J gene lost 2 bases, with 7 bases spanning the gap. Germline V lookup: CDR1 MNHEY, CDR2 SVGEGT. The CDR3 consists of 12 residues. CDR3 loop: CASNGNTDTQYF. For the CDR3, the DNA is TGTGCCAGCAATGGAAACACAGATACGCAGTATTTT.

The chain couples TRBV6-1 to TRBJ2-5, with TRBD1 identical over 7 bases. There are 14 residues in the CDR3. Germline-derived CDR1 and CDR2 are MNHNS and SASEGT. With 10 bases clipped from V and 4 bases from J, the junction kept 12 bases outside the gene matches. The CDR3 DNA sequence: TGTGCCATCGAGAGACAGGGATTGGGAGAGACCCAGTACTTC. Translated, it gives CAIERQGLGETQYF.